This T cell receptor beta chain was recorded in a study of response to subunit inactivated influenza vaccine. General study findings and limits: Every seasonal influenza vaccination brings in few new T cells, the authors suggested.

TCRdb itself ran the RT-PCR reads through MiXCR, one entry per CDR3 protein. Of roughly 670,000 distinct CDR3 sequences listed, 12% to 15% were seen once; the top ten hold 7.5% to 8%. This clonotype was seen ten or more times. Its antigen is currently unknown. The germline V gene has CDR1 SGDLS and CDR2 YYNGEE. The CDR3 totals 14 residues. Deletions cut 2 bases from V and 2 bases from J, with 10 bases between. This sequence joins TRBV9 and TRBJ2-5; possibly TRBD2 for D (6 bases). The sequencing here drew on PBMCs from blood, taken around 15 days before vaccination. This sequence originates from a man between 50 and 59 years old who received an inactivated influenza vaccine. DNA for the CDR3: TGTGCCAGCAGCGTCTCAGGGACTCAAGAGACCCAGTACTTC. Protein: CASSVSGTQETQYF. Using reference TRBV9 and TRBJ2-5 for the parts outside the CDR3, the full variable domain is DSGVTQTPKHLITATGQRVTLRCSPRSGDLSVYWYQQSLDQGLQFLIQYYNGEERAKGNILERFSAQQFPDLHSELNLSSLELGDSALYFCASSVSGTQETQYFGPGTRLLVL.